This TCR beta chain was captured in a study of T cell responses to AZD1222 COVID-19 vaccine. The assay was immunoSEQ multiplex PCR, and TCRdb's table has in-frame clones only and misses some. The data contain 140,000 to 150,000 clones, approximately 94% of them singletons. About this clone itself: Its specificity is unknown.

Study conclusions and caveats: No day 14 peak samples; only post-peak repertoires were characterized. Females made up more of the donors, who were largely white British, and clonal diversity may have come out too low.

V shed 4 bases, J shed 4 bases, and the junction held 7 bases outside the gene matches. The CDR3 consists of 15 residues. Germline V gives CDR1 SGHNT, CDR2 YYREEE (reference sequence). The TCR was taken from an adult in good health. This chain joins TRBV5-4 and TRBJ2-7, with TRBD2 matching over 11 bases. The sample was peripheral blood, taken on day 0 of AZD1222 vaccination. The DNA of the CDR3 is TGTGCCAGCAGCCATAGCGGGGGGGCGGCTTACGAGCAGTACTTC. Translated: CASSHSGGAAYEQYF.